A selection of T cell receptor beta chains follows, all from one sample in a study of blood T cell repertoires in COVID-19. Assay: immunoSEQ multiplex PCR; the TCRdb copy retains only in-frame clones and omits some. The sample holds around 100,000 clones, around four fifths seen once. Sequences were obtained from peripheral blood. All receptors come from a man in his sixties or seventies with active or convalescent COVID-19. CDR3s include the opening cysteine and the closing phenylalanine or tryptophan. The D gene is left open where the match is weak. Where a row states a size, it is once, few, many or the class of an expanded clone; other rows omit it.

d_call: TRBD2
clone_size: .
v_call: TRBV29-1
j_call: TRBJ2-5
cdr3_aa: CSVGPGGVGQETQYF
cdr3_nt: TGCAGCGTTGGGCCGGGAGGGGTAGGGCAAGAGACCCAGTACTTC

d_call: .
clone_size: .
v_call: TRBV7-2
j_call: TRBJ2-5
cdr3_aa: CASSLRGQLQETQYF
cdr3_nt: TGTGCCAGCAGCTTAAGAGGTCAGCTCCAAGAGACCCAGTACTTC

d_call: .
clone_size: .
v_call: TRBV7-2
j_call: TRBJ1-1
cdr3_aa: CASSLLREAFF
cdr3_nt: TGTGCCAGCAGCCTGCTACGAGAAGCTTTCTTT

d_call: TRBD1
clone_size: .
v_call: TRBV4-1
j_call: TRBJ2-1
cdr3_aa: CASSQGTGLGNEQFF
cdr3_nt: TGCGCCAGCAGCCAAGGGACAGGGTTAGGCAATGAGCAGTTCTTC

d_call: TRBD2
clone_size: .
v_call: TRBV7-9
j_call: TRBJ2-1
cdr3_aa: CASSAWTSGRARNEQFF
cdr3_nt: TGTGCCAGCAGCGCCTGGACTAGCGGGAGGGCCAGAAATGAGCAGTTCTTC

d_call: TRBD2
clone_size: .
v_call: TRBV5-1
j_call: TRBJ2-7
cdr3_aa: CASSWVAGGHEQYF
cdr3_nt: TGCGCCAGCAGCTGGGTAGCGGGAGGGCATGAGCAGTACTTC

d_call: TRBD2
clone_size: .
v_call: TRBV11-2
j_call: TRBJ2-5
cdr3_aa: CASSLSGGAVETQYF
cdr3_nt: TGTGCCAGCAGCCTTAGCGGGGGGGCCGTCGAGACCCAGTACTTC

d_call: TRBD1
clone_size: .
v_call: TRBV27
j_call: TRBJ2-7
cdr3_aa: CASRLGQGRYEQYF
cdr3_nt: TGTGCCAGCAGACTGGGACAGGGGAGGTACGAGCAGTACTTC

d_call: .
clone_size: once
v_call: TRBV28
j_call: TRBJ2-1
cdr3_aa: CASRHYAGFGDNEQFF
cdr3_nt: TGTGCCAGCAGGCACTACGCGGGGTTTGGGGACAATGAGCAGTTCTTC

d_call: TRBD2
clone_size: .
v_call: TRBV7-6
j_call: TRBJ2-1
cdr3_aa: CASSPRILAGGPGEQFF
cdr3_nt: TGTGCCAGCAGCCCTAGAATACTAGCGGGGGGGCCCGGTGAGCAGTTCTTC

d_call: TRBD1
clone_size: .
v_call: TRBV7-3
j_call: TRBJ1-1
cdr3_aa: CASSATGGVTEAFF
cdr3_nt: TGTGCCAGCAGTGCTACAGGGGGTGTCACTGAAGCTTTCTTT

d_call: .
clone_size: .
v_call: TRBV3-1/TRBV3-2
j_call: TRBJ2-7
cdr3_aa: CASSPGYEQYF
cdr3_nt: TGTGCCAGCAGCCCGGGCTACGAGCAGTACTTC

d_call: .
clone_size: .
v_call: TRBV6-2/TRBV6-3
j_call: TRBJ2-2
cdr3_aa: CASSYRPTGELFF
cdr3_nt: TGTGCCAGCAGTTACCGTCCCACCGGGGAGCTGTTTTTT

d_call: TRBD1
clone_size: .
v_call: TRBV5-5
j_call: TRBJ1-5
cdr3_aa: CASSLYDRDNQPQHF
cdr3_nt: TGTGCCAGCAGCTTGTATGACAGGGACAATCAGCCCCAGCATTTT

d_call: TRBD1
clone_size: .
v_call: TRBV6-5
j_call: TRBJ1-1
cdr3_aa: CASSRGQGWNTEAFF
cdr3_nt: TGTGCCAGCAGTCGGGGACAGGGTTGGAACACTGAAGCTTTCTTT

d_call: .
clone_size: many
v_call: TRBV2
j_call: TRBJ1-1
cdr3_aa: CASSDQGWNTEAFF
cdr3_nt: TGTGCCAGCAGTGATCAGGGATGGAACACTGAAGCTTTCTTT

d_call: .
clone_size: few
v_call: TRBV5-1
j_call: TRBJ1-1
cdr3_aa: CASRTENTEAFF
cdr3_nt: TGCGCCAGCAGGACAGAGAACACTGAAGCTTTCTTT

d_call: .
clone_size: .
v_call: TRBV5-1
j_call: TRBJ1-1
cdr3_aa: CASSLRQNTEAFF
cdr3_nt: TGCGCCAGCAGCTTGAGACAGAACACTGAAGCTTTCTTT

d_call: TRBD1
clone_size: few
v_call: TRBV7-2
j_call: TRBJ2-5
cdr3_aa: CASSPGQVGETQYF
cdr3_nt: TGTGCCAGCAGCCCCGGACAGGTTGGCGAGACCCAGTACTTC

d_call: TRBD1
clone_size: .
v_call: TRBV5-1
j_call: TRBJ2-1
cdr3_aa: CASSLAPTGNEQFF
cdr3_nt: TGCGCCAGCAGCTTGGCTCCGACAGGGAATGAGCAGTTCTTC

d_call: .
clone_size: .
v_call: TRBV5-5
j_call: TRBJ1-2
cdr3_aa: CASSPLGSLYGYTF
cdr3_nt: TGTGCCAGCAGCCCTCTAGGCAGCCTCTATGGCTACACCTTC

d_call: .
clone_size: .
v_call: TRBV14
j_call: TRBJ2-1
cdr3_aa: CASSHPRPGSSYNEQFF
cdr3_nt: TGTGCCAGCAGCCATCCACGCCCGGGGTCCTCCTACAATGAGCAGTTCTTC

d_call: .
clone_size: .
v_call: TRBV15
j_call: TRBJ2-1
cdr3_aa: CATSRGGGANSYNEQFF
cdr3_nt: TGTGCCACCAGCAGAGGAGGAGGGGCCAACTCCTACAATGAGCAGTTCTTC

d_call: TRBD1
clone_size: .
v_call: TRBV7-3
j_call: TRBJ2-3
cdr3_aa: CASSPRVTGGTDTQYF
cdr3_nt: TGTGCCAGCAGCCCTAGGGTTACAGGGGGCACAGATACGCAGTATTTT

d_call: TRBD1
clone_size: .
v_call: TRBV9
j_call: TRBJ1-5
cdr3_aa: CASSVEGQGGVGNQPQHF
cdr3_nt: TGTGCCAGCAGCGTAGAAGGACAGGGTGGGGTAGGCAATCAGCCCCAGCATTTT

d_call: .
clone_size: .
v_call: TRBV10-3
j_call: TRBJ1-3
cdr3_aa: CAISELSGNTIYF
cdr3_nt: TGTGCCATCAGTGAGTTGAGTGGAAACACCATATATTTT

d_call: .
clone_size: .
v_call: TRBV11-2
j_call: TRBJ2-3
cdr3_aa: CASSPDGSSTDTQYF
cdr3_nt: TGTGCCAGCAGCCCCGACGGGTCTAGCACAGATACGCAGTATTTT

d_call: TRBD1
clone_size: .
v_call: TRBV29-1
j_call: TRBJ2-3
cdr3_aa: CSVHDRGVTDTQYF
cdr3_nt: TGCAGCGTCCATGACAGGGGAGTGACAGATACGCAGTATTTT

d_call: .
clone_size: .
v_call: TRBV7-2
j_call: TRBJ2-7
cdr3_aa: CASSLFYEGTYEQYF
cdr3_nt: TGTGCCAGCAGCTTATTCTACGAGGGAACCTACGAGCAGTACTTC

d_call: .
clone_size: few
v_call: TRBV11-2
j_call: TRBJ1-1
cdr3_aa: CASSDRAQVNTEAFF
cdr3_nt: TGTGCCAGCAGCGACCGCGCCCAGGTTAACACTGAAGCTTTCTTT

d_call: .
clone_size: .
v_call: TRBV27
j_call: TRBJ1-2
cdr3_aa: CASRQLGVLGYTF
cdr3_nt: TGTGCCAGCAGGCAATTAGGGGTCTTGGGCTACACCTTC

d_call: TRBD2
clone_size: .
v_call: TRBV18
j_call: TRBJ2-2
cdr3_aa: CASSPAGNEAGRGTGELFF
cdr3_nt: TGTGCCAGCTCACCAGCGGGTAACGAAGCGGGACGGGGCACCGGGGAGCTGTTTTTT

d_call: TRBD1
clone_size: .
v_call: TRBV5-1
j_call: TRBJ2-5
cdr3_aa: CASSLVPGGRETQYF
cdr3_nt: TGCGCCAGCAGCTTGGTTCCAGGGGGCAGAGAGACCCAGTACTTC

d_call: .
clone_size: few
v_call: TRBV11-2
j_call: TRBJ2-7
cdr3_aa: CASSLGSYEQYF
cdr3_nt: TGTGCCAGCAGCTTAGGTAGCTACGAGCAGTACTTC

d_call: .
clone_size: .
v_call: TRBV7-9
j_call: TRBJ1-2
cdr3_aa: CASSFPLGEGYGYTF
cdr3_nt: TGTGCCAGCAGCTTCCCCCTCGGGGAGGGCTATGGCTACACCTTC

d_call: TRBD2
clone_size: .
v_call: TRBV9
j_call: TRBJ2-3
cdr3_aa: CASSVIAGATDTQYF
cdr3_nt: TGTGCCAGCAGCGTCATAGCGGGAGCCACAGATACGCAGTATTTT

d_call: .
clone_size: .
v_call: TRBV7-2
j_call: TRBJ1-1
cdr3_aa: CASSLVAATEAFF
cdr3_nt: TGTGCCAGCAGCTTAGTCGCGGCCACTGAAGCTTTCTTT

d_call: .
clone_size: .
v_call: TRBV13
j_call: TRBJ2-2
cdr3_aa: CASSPRTGYGAGELFF
cdr3_nt: TGTGCCAGCAGCCCCCGCACAGGGTATGGGGCCGGGGAGCTGTTTTTT

d_call: TRBD2
clone_size: .
v_call: TRBV20-1
j_call: TRBJ2-1
cdr3_aa: CSASREGGPDNEQFF
cdr3_nt: TGCAGTGCTAGTCGGGAGGGCGGGCCTGACAATGAGCAGTTCTTC

d_call: TRBD2
clone_size: .
v_call: TRBV4-2
j_call: TRBJ2-2
cdr3_aa: CASSQVRGRDTGELFF
cdr3_nt: TGTGCCAGCAGCCAAGTCCGGGGGAGGGACACCGGGGAGCTGTTTTTT

d_call: .
clone_size: .
v_call: TRBV6-6
j_call: TRBJ1-1
cdr3_aa: CASSYLPQEAFF
cdr3_nt: TGTGCCAGCAGTTACTTACCCCAGGAAGCTTTCTTT

d_call: .
clone_size: .
v_call: TRBV29-1
j_call: TRBJ2-1
cdr3_aa: CSVEGHPGLKNNEQFF
cdr3_nt: TGCAGCGTTGAAGGTCACCCGGGGTTAAAAAACAATGAGCAGTTCTTC

d_call: TRBD2
clone_size: .
v_call: TRBV30
j_call: TRBJ2-7
cdr3_aa: CAWSLTGGAGEQYF
cdr3_nt: TGTGCCTGGAGTTTGACCGGGGGGGCAGGCGAGCAGTACTTC

d_call: .
clone_size: .
v_call: TRBV15
j_call: TRBJ2-1
cdr3_aa: CATSTGGTTYNEQFF
cdr3_nt: TGTGCCACCAGCACTGGGGGGACCACTTACAATGAGCAGTTCTTC

d_call: .
clone_size: .
v_call: TRBV19
j_call: TRBJ1-2
cdr3_aa: CASSIGRESEGYTF
cdr3_nt: TGTGCCAGTAGTATTGGAAGGGAGAGTGAGGGCTACACCTTC

d_call: TRBD2
clone_size: .
v_call: TRBV9
j_call: TRBJ2-1
cdr3_aa: CASSVLAGVAGRNEQFF
cdr3_nt: TGTGCCAGCAGCGTTCTAGCGGGAGTCGCCGGTCGCAATGAGCAGTTCTTC

d_call: .
clone_size: .
v_call: TRBV5-1
j_call: TRBJ2-7
cdr3_aa: CASSSGLWDSLGEQYF
cdr3_nt: TGCGCCAGCAGCTCGGGACTCTGGGACAGCTTGGGGGAGCAGTACTTC

d_call: .
clone_size: .
v_call: TRBV28
j_call: TRBJ1-5
cdr3_aa: CASSLGGGRQPQHF
cdr3_nt: TGTGCCAGCAGTCTAGGGGGGGGAAGGCAGCCCCAGCATTTT

d_call: .
clone_size: .
v_call: TRBV19
j_call: TRBJ1-2
cdr3_aa: CASSIDRQANYGYTF
cdr3_nt: TGTGCCAGTAGTATAGATCGACAGGCTAACTATGGCTACACCTTC

d_call: TRBD1
clone_size: .
v_call: TRBV12-3/TRBV12-4
j_call: TRBJ1-2
cdr3_aa: CASSFDRAGGYTF
cdr3_nt: TGTGCCAGCAGTTTCGACAGGGCGGGTGGCTACACCTTC

d_call: .
clone_size: .
v_call: TRBV21-1
j_call: TRBJ1-2
cdr3_aa: CASSNRQANYGYTF
cdr3_nt: TGTGCCAGCAGCAACCGACAGGCTAACTATGGCTACACCTTC

d_call: .
clone_size: .
v_call: TRBV11-2
j_call: TRBJ1-6
cdr3_aa: CASSLTGDGRSPLHF
cdr3_nt: TGTGCCAGCAGCTTAACGGGGGACGGACGTTCACCCCTCCACTTT

d_call: TRBD1
clone_size: .
v_call: TRBV5-6
j_call: TRBJ1-6
cdr3_aa: CASSPQGANSPLHF
cdr3_nt: TGTGCCAGCAGCCCACAGGGGGCGAATTCACCCCTCCACTTT

d_call: .
clone_size: .
v_call: TRBV29-1
j_call: TRBJ1-1
cdr3_aa: CSVEEAKAFF
cdr3_nt: TGCAGCGTTGAAGAAGCGAAGGCTTTCTTT

d_call: TRBD2
clone_size: .
v_call: TRBV6-4
j_call: TRBJ2-7
cdr3_aa: CASSRIAGGAYEQYF
cdr3_nt: TGTGCCAGCAGTAGGATAGCGGGAGGGGCCTACGAGCAGTACTTC